This T cell receptor beta chain originates from a study of T cells expressing NK-cell markers. The CDR3 spans 14 residues. The germline CDR1 and CDR2 sequences are LGHDT and YNNKEL (reference sequence). TCRdb reanalyzed the 5' RACE reads and collapses them to one entry per CDR3 protein, without DNA. This sample contains some 150,000 distinct CDR3 sequences. The chain couples TRBV3-1 to TRBJ1-2. The sample taken for sequencing was blood T cells: a sorted CD56 or NKG2C T cell subset, CD4+ or CD8+ T cells, or bulk PBMC T cells (not recorded which). The sequence was obtained from a young man in good health. The CDR3 sequence is CASSQDWSSYGYTF.